This T cell receptor (beta chain) was obtained from a study of T-cell reconstitution after alpha-beta-depleted transplantation in children. Unique molecular identifiers featured in how the TCRbeta library was prepared. From the PCR reads, TCRdb called clonotypes with MiXCR, one entry per CDR3 protein. The profile shows roughly 300,000 distinct CDR3 sequences, about 9.3% of them singletons. Sequencing used PBMCs from the stem cell graft donor, obtained from the stem cell graft. This TCR came from a human donor who donated a stem cell graft to a child with acute lymphoblastic leukemia.

Here the CDR3 reads CATAPGFDQNIQYF. The CDR3 DNA is TGTGCCACGGCCCCAGGGTTTGATCAAAACATTCAGTACTTC. The V call is TRBV28, the J call TRBJ2-4; possibly TRBD1 for D (5 bases). CDR1 is MDHEN, CDR2 SYDVKM, per germline. This CDR3 contains 14 residues. Trimming removed 10 bases from V and 5 bases from J, with 18 bases in between.